The 5 T cell receptor beta chains below were found in one sample sequenced in a study of T-cell memory formation after mild COVID-19. TCRdb ran MiXCR on the 5' RACE reads and lists one entry per CDR3 protein. Of fewer than 350,000 distinct CDR3 sequences in the sample, over 11% are singletons; the top ten hold around 20%. Source material: PBMCs or a T cell subset sorted from them (not recorded which). These receptors were taken from a man younger than 35 who had mild COVID-19 (a few samples of this study predate the infection). Cell type and time point are not known.

There are a few counts of this clonotype. The rearrangement links TRBV20-1 to TRBJ1-2; TRBD1 matches at 11 bases. Germline CDR1 DFQATT, CDR2 SNEGSKA (reference sequence). The CDR3 contains 15 residues. V shed 5 bases, J shed 4 bases, and the junction held 9 bases outside the gene matches. CDR3 sequence (DNA): TGCAGTGCTCCCCGGGACAGGGGGTTGACCTATGGCTACACCTTC. Translated: CSAPRDRGLTYGYTF.

Of note for this clonotype: One end of the junction is discordant with germline, which a read error may explain. This chain uses TRBV20-1 with TRBJ1-1; D gene uncertain. The length of the CDR3 is 11 residues. Germline V gene data show CDR1 as DFQATT and CDR2 as SNEGSKA (reference sequence). The CDR3 sequence: CRARLDTEAFF. DNA of the CDR3: TGCAGAGCTAGATTGGACACTGAAGCTTTCTTT.

This clonotype was observed a few times. The V call is TRBV29-1, the J call TRBJ2-5, with TRBD1 identical over 9 bases. Germline V gives CDR1 SQVTM, CDR2 ANQGSEA. With 3 bases clipped from V and 4 bases from J, the junction kept 3 bases outside the gene matches. This CDR3 has 13 residues. In nucleotides, the CDR3 is TGCAGCGTTGAGGCGACAGGGGGAGAGACCCAGTACTTC. Protein: CSVEATGGETQYF.

The chain is built from TRBV12-3 or TRBV12-4 and TRBJ2-1; unclear D gene. There are 16 residues in the CDR3. V was trimmed by 6 bases and J by 2 bases, leaving 17 bases between them. The CDR3 bases are TGTGCCAGCAGCCTCCGACCTCCCGAGGCCTACAATGAGCAGTTCTTC. This encodes CASSLRPPEAYNEQFF.

This clonotype occurred once. This sequence joins TRBV7-2 and TRBJ2-4, with D hard to call. Germline V CDR1 and CDR2: SGHTA, FQGNSA. The CDR3 is 14 amino acids. V lost 1 base to trimming and J lost 13 bases, with 17 bases between them. The CDR3, as DNA: TGTGCCAGCAGCTTAGTGGCCGGGTGGTCGCCACAGTACTTC. Translated, it gives CASSLVAGWSPQYF.